The clone carrying this T cell receptor beta chain was detected only a few times. Trimming at V came to 3 bases and at J to 2 bases, leaving 14 bases not matched to a gene. Germline CDR1 SGHTA, CDR2 FQGNSA. The length of the CDR3 is 18 residues. The data are from a study of cytomegalovirus exposure and HLA in healthy donors. Primers included in the PCR were 60 Vbeta and 13 Jbeta primers. Authors' analysis steps: It was a later analysis that counted about 80 million unique TCR beta chains, of which some 12 million were shared. Some clones are missing from TCRdb's copy, which holds only in-frame ones; the method was immunoSEQ multiplex PCR. Clone size and V and J calls were adopted from that table, with D and trimming inferred from the DNA. In the table there are 100,000 or so clones, 60% to 80% of which are singletons.

The sequence came from a woman aged 40 to 50 in good health and CMV-seropositive. The chain carries TRBV7-2 and TRBJ2-3, with TRBD1 identical over 7 bases. The sequencing sample was made of PBMCs. The DNA for the CDR3 is TGTGCCAGCAGCTTTTCGCCTTTTGAGGGGGCGCTCACAGATACGCAGTATTTT. Amino acid sequence: CASSFSPFEGALTDTQYF.